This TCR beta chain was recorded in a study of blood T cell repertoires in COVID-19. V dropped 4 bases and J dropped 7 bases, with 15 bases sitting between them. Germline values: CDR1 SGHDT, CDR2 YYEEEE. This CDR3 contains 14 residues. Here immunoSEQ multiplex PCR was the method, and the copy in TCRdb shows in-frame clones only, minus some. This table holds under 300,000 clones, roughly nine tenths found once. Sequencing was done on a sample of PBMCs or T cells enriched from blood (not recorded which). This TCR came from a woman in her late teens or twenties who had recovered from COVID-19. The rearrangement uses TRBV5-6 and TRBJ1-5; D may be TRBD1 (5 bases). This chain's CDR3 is CASSLGGVRQPQHF. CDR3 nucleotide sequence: TGTGCCAGCAGCCTCGGAGGGGTCCGGCAGCCCCAGCATTTT.